What follows describes a single T cell receptor (beta chain). The data originate from a study of blood T cell repertoires in COVID-19. Germline V lookup: CDR1 LGHNA, CDR2 YNFKEQ. This CDR3 has 17 amino acids. The J segment lost 2 bases and the V segment lost 1 base, leaving 7 bases of the junction unmatched. The data were produced by immunoSEQ multiplex PCR, yet TCRdb's version contains in-frame clones alone and is incomplete. The sample consists of about 150,000 clones, about 88% of them appearing once. The J gene is TRBJ2-3, the V gene TRBV4-2; 9 nucleotides align to TRBD2. The sequenced material came from peripheral blood. The origin of this receptor is a woman in her 70s with acute or convalescent COVID-19. DNA for the CDR3: TGTGCCAGCAGCCAAGGGTCCAGCGGGGGGCACACAGATACGCAGTATTTT. Encoded protein: CASSQGSSGGHTDTQYF.